One and the same sample provided the 8 T cell receptor beta chains below, sequenced in a study of radiation and T cells in renal cell carcinoma. Treatment here: treatment-naive control, cytoreductive nephrectomy. Sequencing used immunoSEQ multiplex PCR; TCRdb keeps in-frame clones, though not all of them. The sample gives some 21,000 clones, around half of which show up once; about a fifth is in the top ten. This specimen was tumor tissue, taken from a patient whose treatment was nephrectomy without radiotherapy. These receptors came from a human donor with renal cell carcinoma.

This clone has only a few counts. The chain links TRBV5-4 to TRBJ1-3; D gene uncertain. Trimming removed 4 bases from V and 0 bases from J, with 11 bases in between. This CDR3 is built from 15 residues. Germline V CDR1 and CDR2: SGHNT, YYREEE (reference sequence). The CDR3 loop is CASSPDISSGNTIYF. For the CDR3, the DNA is TGTGCCAGCAGCCCTGACATCTCCTCTGGAAACACCATATATTTT.

This rearrangement joins TRBV19 to TRBJ2-5; 7 nucleotides align to TRBD1. From germline, CDR1 is LNHDA and CDR2 SQIVND (reference sequence). V shed 5 bases and J 4 bases; nucleotides not matched to a gene: 4. The CDR3 is made up of 13 amino acids. CDR3 coding DNA: TGTGCCAGTAGTGATCGGGACAGAGAGACCCAGTACTTC. Translated, it gives CASSDRDRETQYF.

This clone was seen only a few times. The rearrangement joins TRBV6-1 to TRBJ2-3; 12 nucleotides line up with TRBD2. The CDR3 is made up of 18 amino acids. Germline V gene lookup returns CDR1 MNHNS and CDR2 SASEGT. After removal of 3 bases from V and 0 bases from J, the junction contained 7 bases not matched to a gene. The CDR3 is CASSEALAGGISTDTQYF. The CDR3 DNA is TGTGCCAGCAGTGAGGCGCTAGCGGGGGGGATTAGCACAGATACGCAGTATTTT.

The chain recombines TRBV18 with TRBJ2-5; D call uncertain. CDR1 and CDR2 from the germline V gene are KGHSH and LQKENI. V was cut by 1 base and J by 3 bases, with 3 bases left in between. This CDR3 comprises 12 residues. The CDR3 nucleotides read TGTGCCAGCTCACCACGGAAAGAGACCCAGTACTTC. Amino acid sequence: CASSPRKETQYF.

The V call is TRBV11-3, the J call TRBJ2-3; D uncertain. CDR3 length: 15 amino acids. The germline gives CDR1 SGHNT, CDR2 YENEEA. The V end lost 5 bases, the J end lost 7 bases, and 19 bases lay between the germline ends. This chain's CDR3 is CASSLSMGIENTQYF. The CDR3 bases are TGTGCCAGCAGCCTCTCGATGGGCATAGAGAATACGCAGTATTTT.

This chain connects TRBV7-2 to TRBJ1-2; TRBD1 is a possible D gene (5 bases). From germline, CDR1 is SGHTA and CDR2 FQGNSA. The CDR3 contains 13 residues. V was trimmed by 3 bases and J by 7 bases, leaving 12 bases between them. This CDR3 reads CASSLWDGGGYTF. The CDR3 DNA reads as TGTGCCAGCAGCTTGTGGGATGGGGGTGGCTACACCTTC.

The rearrangement uses TRBV15 and TRBJ1-5; D uncertain. This CDR3 contains 17 residues. CDR1 LNHNV and CDR2 YYDKDF come from the germline V gene (reference sequence). Trimming took off 5 bases at V and 0 bases at J, with 17 bases between the two ends. The CDR3 loop reads CATSPRHGDLSNQPQHF. In DNA form, the CDR3 reads TGTGCCACCAGCCCCCGGCACGGTGACCTTAGCAATCAGCCCCAGCATTTT.

This rearrangement joins TRBV7-2 to TRBJ2-1, with 10 bases aligning to TRBD1. Germline V gene data show CDR1 as SGHTA and CDR2 as FQGNSA. The J segment lost 9 bases and the V segment lost 3 bases, leaving 14 bases of the junction unmatched. The CDR3 totals 17 residues. The CDR3 sequence is CASSFSPTGGSSGEQFF. The CDR3 DNA follows: TGTGCCAGCAGCTTCAGCCCGACAGGGGGCAGTTCGGGTGAGCAGTTCTTC.